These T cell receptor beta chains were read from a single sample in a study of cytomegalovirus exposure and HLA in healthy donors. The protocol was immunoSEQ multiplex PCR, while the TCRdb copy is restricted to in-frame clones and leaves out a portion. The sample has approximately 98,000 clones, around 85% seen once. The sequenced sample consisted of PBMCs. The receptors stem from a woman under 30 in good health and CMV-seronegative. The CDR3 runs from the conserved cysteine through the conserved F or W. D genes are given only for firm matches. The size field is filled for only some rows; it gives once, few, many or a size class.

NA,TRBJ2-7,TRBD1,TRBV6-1,TGTGCCAGCAGTGTACAAAGAGGGACAGGGGAACGGCAGTACTTC,CASSVQRGTGERQYF
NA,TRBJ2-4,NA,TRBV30,TGTGCCTGGGGGGGCCTAGGACCCGGGGTAAACATTCAGTACTTC,CAWGGLGPGVNIQYF
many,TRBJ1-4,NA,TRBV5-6,TGTGCCAGCAGCTTGGGGGGCCGATATGAAAAACTGTTTTTT,CASSLGGRYEKLFF
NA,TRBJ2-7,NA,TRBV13,TGTGCCAGCAGCTTAGGTGGGAGGACCTACGAGCAGTACTTC,CASSLGGRTYEQYF
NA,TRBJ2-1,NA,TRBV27,TGTGCCAGCAGTTTAGATAGCTACAATGAGCAGTTCTTC,CASSLDSYNEQFF
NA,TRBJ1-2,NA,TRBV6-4,TGTGCCAGCAGTGATGGCCACTATGGCTACACCTTC,CASSDGHYGYTF
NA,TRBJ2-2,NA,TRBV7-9,TGTGCCAGCAGCTTTAGTCCCGGGGAGCTGTTTTTT,CASSFSPGELFF
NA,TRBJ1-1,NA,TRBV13,TGTGCCAGCAGCTTAGGCCAGGGGCCAACTGAAGCTTTCTTT,CASSLGQGPTEAFF
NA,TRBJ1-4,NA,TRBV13,TGTGCCAGCAGCGCGGGACTTCGCGAAAAACTGTTTTTT,CASSAGLREKLFF
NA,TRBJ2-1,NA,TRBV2,TGTGCCTCTGGGCATTCCTACAATGAGCAGTTCTTC,CASGHSYNEQFF
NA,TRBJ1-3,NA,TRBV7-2,TGTGCCAGCAGCGGGAAAGGGGGAGGGAGGTACTCAGGAAACACCATATATTTT,CASSGKGGGRYSGNTIYF
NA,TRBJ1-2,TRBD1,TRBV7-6,TGTGCCAGCAGCCCGCGGGACAGGAACAACTATGGCTACACCTTC,CASSPRDRNNYGYTF
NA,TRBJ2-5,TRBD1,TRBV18,TGTGCCAGCTCATTCCGGGACAGCCAAGAGACCCAGTACTTC,CASSFRDSQETQYF
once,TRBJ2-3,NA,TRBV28,TGTGCCAGCAGTTTCGGCAGGGACACAGATACGCAGTATTTT,CASSFGRDTDTQYF
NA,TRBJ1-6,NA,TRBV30,TGTGCCTGGAGTGTAACCCGGGCCAGGGAAACCCTCCACTTT,CAWSVTRARETLHF
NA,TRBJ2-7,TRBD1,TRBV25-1,TGTGCCAGCAGCAACCTTCCTGGGACAGGGGAAAGATACGAGCAGTACTTC,CASSNLPGTGERYEQYF
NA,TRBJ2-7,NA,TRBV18,TGTGCCAGCTCCTTGACAGATGACGAGCAGTACTTC,CASSLTDDEQYF
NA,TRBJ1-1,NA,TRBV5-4,TGTGCCAGCAGCTTCTCAGGATCCACTGAAGCTTTCTTT,CASSFSGSTEAFF
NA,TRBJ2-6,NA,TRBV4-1,TGCGCCAGCAGCCTGGGGCCTGGGGCCAACGTCCTGACTTTC,CASSLGPGANVLTF
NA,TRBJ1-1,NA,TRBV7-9,TGTGCCAGCAGCGAGATGAACACTGAAGCTTTCTTT,CASSEMNTEAFF
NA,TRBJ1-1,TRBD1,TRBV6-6,TGTGCCAGCAGTACAGGGGGACCAGACACTGAAGCTTTCTTT,CASSTGGPDTEAFF
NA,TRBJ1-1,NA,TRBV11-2,TGTGCCAGCAGCGGCAGGGGTAACACTGAAGCTTTCTTT,CASSGRGNTEAFF
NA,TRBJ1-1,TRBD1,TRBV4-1,TGCGCCAGCAGCCAAGAGGACAGGGATGAAGCTTTCTTT,CASSQEDRDEAFF
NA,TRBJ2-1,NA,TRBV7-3,TGTGCCAGCAGCTTAAGTCCGGCAGGTGAGCAGTTCTTC,CASSLSPAGEQFF
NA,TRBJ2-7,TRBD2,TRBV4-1,TGCGCCAGCAGCCAAGAACTAGCGGGCGGTTACGAGCAGTACTTC,CASSQELAGGYEQYF
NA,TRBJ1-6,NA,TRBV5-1,TGCGCCAGCAGCTTGGGGGGGGTCTATAATTCACCCCTCCACTTT,CASSLGGVYNSPLHF
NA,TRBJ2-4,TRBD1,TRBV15,TGTGCCACCAGCCCAGAAGGACAGGGGAGGGACATTCAGTACTTC,CATSPEGQGRDIQYF
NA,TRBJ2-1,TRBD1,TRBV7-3,TGTGCCAGCAGCTTAGGACAGGGTCCCCACAATGAGCAGTTCTTC,CASSLGQGPHNEQFF
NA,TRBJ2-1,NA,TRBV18,TGTGCCAGCTCACCACCGGAGAGGGCAGGCTACAATGAGCAGTTCTTC,CASSPPERAGYNEQFF
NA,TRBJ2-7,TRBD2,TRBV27,TGTGCCAGCAGACCGCGGGGGGACCTCGGCTACGAGCAGTACTTC,CASRPRGDLGYEQYF
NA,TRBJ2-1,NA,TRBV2,TGTGCCAGCGGGGGCAGGAGCTCCTACAATGAGCAGTTCTTC,CASGGRSSYNEQFF
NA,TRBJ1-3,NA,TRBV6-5,TGTGCCAGCACCGAGACAAACTCTGGAAACACCATATATTTT,CASTETNSGNTIYF
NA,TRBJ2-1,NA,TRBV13,TGTGCCAGCAGCTTAAAGGGGGGGCCGAATGAGCAGTTCTTC,CASSLKGGPNEQFF
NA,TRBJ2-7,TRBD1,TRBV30,TGTGCCTGGAGTGTACCAGGGGGAACCCTACACGAGCAGTACTTC,CAWSVPGGTLHEQYF
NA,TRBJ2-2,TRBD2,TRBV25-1,TGTGCCAGCACCACCGGTTTAGCGGGGGTTTCCACCGGGGAGCTGTTTTTT,CASTTGLAGVSTGELFF
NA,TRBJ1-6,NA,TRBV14,TGTGCCAGCAGCCAAGTCAGGGGTTCACCCCTCCACTTT,CASSQVRGSPLHF
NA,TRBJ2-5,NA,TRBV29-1,TGCAGCGTTGAAGTCAGGGAGACCCAGTACTTC,CSVEVRETQYF
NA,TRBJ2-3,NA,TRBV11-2,TGTGCCAGCAGCCCCCAGGGGCTCCGGCCAGATACGCAGTATTTT,CASSPQGLRPDTQYF
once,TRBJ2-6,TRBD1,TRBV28,TGTGCCAGCAGCCCGTGGTTCCAGGGGGTGCCAGGGGCCAACGTCCTGACTTTC,CASSPWFQGVPGANVLTF
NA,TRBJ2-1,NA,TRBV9,TGTGCCAGCAGCGCCCAGGGGAGTTCCTACAATGAGCAGTTCTTC,CASSAQGSSYNEQFF
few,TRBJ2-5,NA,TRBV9,TGTGCCAGCATCCTTCCTTCGCAAGAGACCCAGTACTTC,CASILPSQETQYF
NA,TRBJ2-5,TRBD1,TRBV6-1,TGTGCCTCATGTACAGGGGAATGGGAGACCCAGTACTTC,CASCTGEWETQYF
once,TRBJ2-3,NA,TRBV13,TGTGCCAGCAGCCCCCCTGGCACAGATACGCAGTATTTT,CASSPPGTDTQYF
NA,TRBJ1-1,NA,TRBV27,TGTGCCACCCAGGGAGGAGGAACTGAAGCTTTCTTT,CATQGGGTEAFF
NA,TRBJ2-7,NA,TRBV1,TGCACCAGCGGGGCGACGAGACCGATCTCCTACGAGCAGTACTTC,CTSGATRPISYEQYF
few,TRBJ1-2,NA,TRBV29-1,TGCAGCGTAGATGCCGCGCATGGCTACACCTTC,CSVDAAHGYTF
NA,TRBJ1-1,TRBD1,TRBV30,TGTGCCTGGAGTACAGGGGTATCTGAAGCTTTCTTT,CAWSTGVSEAFF
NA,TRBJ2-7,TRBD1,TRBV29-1,TGCAGCGTTGCACAGGGGATCTACGAGCAGTACTTC,CSVAQGIYEQYF
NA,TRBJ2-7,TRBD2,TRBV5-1,TGCGCCAGCAGCTTGTGGGCTAGCGGAGGCTACGAGCAGTACTTC,CASSLWASGGYEQYF
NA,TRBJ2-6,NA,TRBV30,TGTGCCTGGAGTGTAGGGGCCGGGGCCAACGTCCTGACTTTC,CAWSVGAGANVLTF
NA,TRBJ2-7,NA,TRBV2,TGTGCCAGCCGGGATCTCTACGAGCAGTACTTC,CASRDLYEQYF
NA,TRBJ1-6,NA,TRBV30,TGTGCCTGGAGTCCGGACAGTTATAATTCACCCCTCCACTTT,CAWSPDSYNSPLHF
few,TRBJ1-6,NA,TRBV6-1,TGTGCCAGCAGTGCAGGAAGCTGGGGGGACGGTGCCCTCCACTTT,CASSAGSWGDGALHF
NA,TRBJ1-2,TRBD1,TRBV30,TGTGCCTGGAGAGACCAAGGAGGGGGCCGGGGCTACACCTTC,CAWRDQGGGRGYTF
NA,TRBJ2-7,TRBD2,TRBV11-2,TGTGCCAGCAGCTTAGGGGGGGGCTCCTACGAGCAGTACTTC,CASSLGGGSYEQYF
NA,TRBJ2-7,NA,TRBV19,TGTGCCAGTAGTCCATACCTTACGAGCTCCTACGAGCAGTACTTC,CASSPYLTSSYEQYF
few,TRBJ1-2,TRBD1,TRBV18,TGTGCCAGCTCACCAGACGCGACAGGGACCGGCTACACCTTC,CASSPDATGTGYTF
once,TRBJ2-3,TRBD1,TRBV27,TGTGCCAGCAGTCAGGGGGCGACAGATACGCAGTATTTT,CASSQGATDTQYF
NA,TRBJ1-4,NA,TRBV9,TGTGCCAGCAGCGTAGGCGGGGCAACTAATGAAAAACTGTTTTTT,CASSVGGATNEKLFF